The source of this T cell receptor beta chain is a study of blood T cell repertoires in COVID-19. The CDR3 has 13 residues. Germline CDR1 is MNHEY and CDR2 is SVGAGI. V shed 2 bases and J shed 6 bases, with 11 bases lying between them. The participants were between about 18 and 90 years old and came from 24 US areas. Participants' reported clinical history set cohort assignment. Within 2 weeks of study entry, exposed participants had contacted a PCR-confirmed or clinician-diagnosed COVID-19 case. The repertoire was sequenced with immunoSEQ multiplex PCR; TCRdb's copy has only in-frame clones and lacks some. This sample has around 220,000 clones, with almost 90% found just once.

The receptor was isolated from a man younger than 40 who had been exposed to COVID-19. The chain joins TRBV6-5 to TRBJ2-7; perhaps TRBD1 as D (6 bases). Sequencing was carried out using PBMCs or T cells enriched from blood (not recorded which). CDR3 in amino acids: CASSYDRFGEQYF. The CDR3 DNA reads TGTGCCAGCAGTTACGACAGGTTCGGCGAGCAGTACTTC.